This is a list of T cell receptor beta chains from one sample in a study of blood T cells in healthy people across ages. TCRdb re-called the 5' RACE reads through MiXCR, storing one row per CDR3 protein. This sample has about 1.5 million distinct CDR3 sequences, with roughly 43% found just once. The sample was blood. These receptor sequences come from a woman aged 18 to 35 in good health. Each CDR3 is given without its conserved first and last residue. Each record gives: J gene, V gene, CDR3 protein.

TRBJ1-2,TRBV7-8,ASSSRPGQGRNYGYT
TRBJ2-7,TRBV27,ASSLAGVGYEQY
TRBJ1-1,TRBV6-5,ASTYLDRGNTEAF
TRBJ2-3,TRBV12-5,ASGRTSTHRATDTQY
TRBJ2-3,TRBV5-1,ASSPKGLAGLTDTQY
TRBJ1-2,TRBV7-9,ASSLQGPVGGYT
.,TRBV6-5,ASKIRADNYNEQY
TRBJ2-7,TRBV12-3/TRBV12-4,ASRSRGNEQY
TRBJ1-2,TRBV6-5,ASSYPGYGYT
TRBJ2-7,TRBV29-1,SAETDAYEQY
TRBJ2-7,TRBV7-9,ASSSQQNYYEQY
TRBJ2-3,TRBV11-2,ASRKGADTQY
TRBJ1-2,TRBV12-3/TRBV12-4,ASSLDPRTNYGYT
TRBJ2-1,TRBV20-1,SARGGMGILDEQF
TRBJ2-4,TRBV10-3,AISHGQTSYGQY
TRBJ2-2,TRBV9,ASSVRAGELF
TRBJ1-1,TRBV7-9,ASSLEYAGNTEAF
TRBJ2-7,TRBV4-3,ASSQDPRRYEQY
TRBJ1-3,TRBV30,AWSSAGDSGNTIY
TRBJ2-1,TRBV9,ASSADPQTYYNEQF
TRBJ1-1,TRBV7-8,ASSLDGRATEAF
TRBJ1-1,TRBV7-9,ASSSLQGTEAF
TRBJ2-5,TRBV4-3,ASSQVRGESYNEQY
TRBJ2-1,TRBV7-2,ASTKGLGFGEQF
TRBJ1-4,TRBV27,ASSVSRDRNEKLF
TRBJ1-1,TRBV12-3/TRBV12-4,ASTFLPPKNTEAF
TRBJ2-3,TRBV12-3/TRBV12-4,VSSLEVVADTQY